The entry that follows covers one T cell receptor (beta chain) sequence. This sample is drawn from a study of technical replicates of blood from a handful of donors. Germline V gene lookup returns CDR1 SGHNT and CDR2 YYREEE (reference sequence). This CDR3 region has 15 residues. V was trimmed by 0 bases and J by 5 bases, leaving 12 bases between them. Sequencing was performed with immunoSEQ multiplex PCR; in TCRdb, only in-frame clones are kept and a portion is missing. The sample records about 44,000 clones, around 96% being singletons. What was sequenced was T cells isolated from PBMCs. This chain links TRBV5-4 with TRBJ1-5; D remains unclear. The sequence came from a human donor in good health. Here the CDR3 DNA reads TGTGCCAGCAGCTTGGGACCCGGAGGATATCAGCCCCAGCATTTT. This codes for CASSLGPGGYQPQHF. The full variable domain, rest sourced from reference TRBV5-4 and TRBJ1-5, is ETGVTQSPTHLIKTRGQQVTLRCSSQSGHNTVSWYQQALGQGPQFIFQYYREEENGRGNFPPRFSGLQFPNYSSELNVNALELDDSALYLCASSLGPGGYQPQHFGDGTRLSIL.